This T cell receptor (beta chain) came from a study of Ad26.COV2.S vaccination and SARS-CoV-2 variants. Sequencing used immunoSEQ multiplex PCR; TCRdb keeps in-frame clones, though not all of them. The sample lists a few hundred thousand clones, around four fifths occurring once. V was clipped by 4 bases and J by 4 bases; unmatched bases: 4. There are 15 residues in the CDR3. Germline V gene sequence: CDR1 MNHEY, CDR2 SVGAGI. The treatment was: roughly 19 received Ad26.COV2.S at low or high dose, single or two shots; about 5 received placebo; per-sample allocation not given. Specimen acquisition occurred on day 63 following the initial vaccine or placebo injection.

The chain joins TRBV6-5 to TRBJ2-7, with 13 bases matching TRBD2. This TCR was recovered from a person aged 18-65 years who received the Ad26.COV2.S COVID-19 vaccine or a placebo. The material sequenced was peripheral blood, taken in a trial of Ad26.COV2.S vaccine versus placebo. In nucleotides, the CDR3 is TGTGCCAGCAGTTCCAGACTAGCGGGGGGATACGAGCAGTACTTC. Translation gives CASSSRLAGGYEQYF.